One and the same sample provided the 30 T cell receptor beta chains below, sequenced in a study of cytomegalovirus exposure and HLA in healthy donors. Both 60 Vbeta primers and 13 Jbeta primers went into the PCR. TCRdb keeps only in-frame clones here, not all; method: immunoSEQ multiplex PCR. The data hold over 100,000 clones, with around 80% observed a single time. The material sequenced was PBMCs. The receptors stem from a man aged 25 to 40 in good health and CMV-seropositive.

The rearrangement links TRBV5-4 to TRBJ2-2; possibly TRBD1 for D (5 bases). V lost 5 bases and J 0 bases, leaving 14 bases between the germline ends. Germline V gene sequence: CDR1 SGHNT, CDR2 YYREEE (reference sequence). This CDR3 comprises 16 residues. The CDR3 loop reads CASSSGWGPNTGELFF. The CDR3 nucleotides are TGTGCCAGCAGTTCTGGGTGGGGCCCGAACACCGGGGAGCTGTTTTTT.

The gene calls are TRBV7-8 and TRBJ2-7; 12 bases line up with TRBD1. Germline assignment: CDR1 SGHVS and CDR2 FQNEAQ. The CDR3 is 15 amino acids. J lost 2 bases, V lost 5 bases, and 4 bases had no gene match. For the CDR3, the DNA is TGTGCCAGCAGCCGGGACAGGGGGCGAGCCTACGAGCAGTACTTC. Its protein product is CASSRDRGRAYEQYF.

The V gene is TRBV19, the J gene TRBJ2-1; 7 bases fit TRBD1. V lost 5 bases, J lost 0 bases, and 4 bases stayed unmatched. Germline CDR1 reads LNHDA; CDR2 reads SQIVND (reference sequence). This CDR3 spans 15 amino acids. DNA of the CDR3: TGTGCCAGTAGTGTGGGACAGAGCTCCTACAATGAGCAGTTCTTC. The encoded protein is CASSVGQSSYNEQFF.

This sequence joins TRBV6-5 and TRBJ1-2; 7 bases agree with TRBD1. The germline V gene encodes CDR1 MNHEY and CDR2 SVGAGI. With V trimmed by 4 bases and J by 4 bases, 6 bases remained unmatched. The CDR3 has 14 residues. CDR3 DNA sequence: TGTGCCAGCAGTTTGGTGTACAGGGGCTATGGCTACACCTTC. Its translation is CASSLVYRGYGYTF.

J is TRBJ2-1 and V is TRBV11-2, with a weak D call TRBD1 (5 bases). CDR1 SGHAT and CDR2 FQNNGV come from the germline V gene. V was cut by 11 bases and J by 1 base, with 9 bases left in between. The CDR3 totals 12 residues. The CDR3 DNA reads TGTGCCGCAAGGGGTTCCTACAATGAGCAGTTCTTC. Protein sequence: CAARGSYNEQFF.

Comments on this clone: At the DNA level, this CDR3 is encoded by other sequences in the same sample as well. The rearrangement joins TRBV5-1 to TRBJ1-1; D is undetermined. Germline loops: CDR1 SGHRS, CDR2 YFSETQ. Trimming took off 2 bases at V and 5 bases at J, with 10 bases between the two ends. This CDR3 has 13 residues. DNA of the CDR3: TGCGCCAGCAGCTTATCTGGCGGGACTGAAGCTTTCTTT. Its translation is CASSLSGGTEAFF. Filled out from reference TRBV5-1 and TRBJ1-1, the complete variable domain reads KAGVTQTPRYLIKTRGQQVTLSCSPISGHRSVSWYQQTPGQGLQFLFEYFSETQRNKGNFPGRFSGRQFSNSRSEMNVSTLELGDSALYLCASSLSGGTEAFFGQGTRLTVV.

This rearrangement joins TRBV29-1 to TRBJ1-2; TRBD1 matches 7 bases. Germline V gene sequence: CDR1 SQVTM, CDR2 ANQGSEA. This CDR3 spans 15 amino acids. V was clipped by 6 bases and J by 4 bases; unmatched bases: 14. Here the CDR3 reads CSVTGTATFLYGYTF. The CDR3 DNA reads TGCAGCGTCACCGGGACAGCGACTTTCCTCTATGGCTACACCTTC.

The gene calls are TRBV5-4 and TRBJ2-1, with D unclear. Trimming shortened V by 2 bases and J by 7 bases, and 13 bases separated the two germline ends. The germline V gene has CDR1 SGHNT and CDR2 YYREEE (reference sequence). CDR3 length equals 14 residues. The chain's CDR3 is CASSFGFAANEQFF. DNA for the CDR3: TGTGCCAGCAGCTTCGGGTTCGCGGCGAATGAGCAGTTCTTC.

The rearrangement links TRBV30 to TRBJ2-3; 9 bases match TRBD2. The CDR3 is 16 residues long. V was clipped by 0 bases and J by 0 bases; unmatched bases: 4. Germline CDR1 GTSNPN, CDR2 SVGIG (reference sequence). The CDR3 DNA sequence: TGTGCCTGGAGTGTTGGTACTAGCGGGAGCACAGATACGCAGTATTTT. It translates to CAWSVGTSGSTDTQYF. The full variable domain, with the rest looked up from reference TRBV30 and TRBJ2-3, is SQTIHQWPATLVQPVGSPLSLECTVEGTSNPNLYWYRQAAGRGLQLLFYSVGIGQISSEVPQNLSASRPQDRQFILSSKKLLLSDSGFYLCAWSVGTSGSTDTQYFGPGTRLTVL.

This chain uses TRBV5-5 with TRBJ2-3; 14 bases agree with TRBD2. The V and J ends lost 4 bases and 0 bases, in that order; junction bases with no gene match: 4. This CDR3 is built from 17 residues. Per germline, CDR1 SGHKS and CDR2 YYEKEE (reference sequence). The CDR3 DNA sequence: TGTGCCAGCAGCGAAAGGACTAGCGGGAGGAGCACAGATACGCAGTATTTT. This translates into CASSERTSGRSTDTQYF.

The V call is TRBV4-2, the J call TRBJ2-1; 8 positions match TRBD2. V lost 0 bases, J lost 7 bases, and 8 bases stayed unmatched. The CDR3 runs to 16 residues. CDR1 and CDR2 (germline): LGHNA, YNFKEQ. The CDR3 loop is CASSQESGTSRNEQFF. The CDR3, as DNA: TGTGCCAGCAGCCAAGAAAGCGGGACTAGTAGGAATGAGCAGTTCTTC.

The gene calls are TRBV5-1 and TRBJ2-3; D might be TRBD1 (6 bases). The CDR3 runs 15 residues. Germline V gives CDR1 SGHRS, CDR2 YFSETQ. V was clipped by 3 bases and J by 0 bases, with 11 bases between them. The CDR3 nucleotides are TGCGCCAGCAGCTCCGGACAGACTAGCACAGATACGCAGTATTTT. As protein: CASSSGQTSTDTQYF.

This clone has more than one count but fewer than ten. The chain uses TRBV6-6 and TRBJ1-1, with TRBD1 identical over 7 bases. The CDR3 extends over 15 amino acids. Germline CDR1 is MNHNY and CDR2 is SVGAGI (reference sequence). Germline trimming cut 6 bases from V and 0 bases from J; bases unmatched to any gene: 7. The CDR3 is CASRNTQGMNTEAFF. CDR3 sequence (DNA): TGTGCCAGCAGGAACACACAGGGGATGAACACTGAAGCTTTCTTT.

This chain connects TRBV6-6 to TRBJ1-2; TRBD1 matches at 12 bases. The CDR3 is made up of 15 amino acids. V lost 4 bases, J lost 8 bases, and 8 bases stayed unmatched. Looked up from germline, CDR1 is MNHNY and CDR2 is SVGAGI (reference sequence). This CDR3 reads CASSSPGQGAGGYTF. The CDR3 bases are TGTGCCAGCAGTTCCCCGGGACAGGGGGCTGGAGGCTACACCTTC.

The chain couples TRBV11-3 to TRBJ1-1; D remains ambiguous. Germline CDR1 is SGHNT and CDR2 is YENEEA. Trimming took 4 bases from V and 3 from J, leaving 12 bases between them. This CDR3 is built from 14 residues. CDR3 sequence: CASSSIGWDTEAFF. The CDR3 coding sequence is TGTGCCAGCAGCTCCATCGGGTGGGACACTGAAGCTTTCTTT. Using reference TRBV11-3 and TRBJ1-1 for the parts outside the CDR3, the full variable domain is EAGVVQSPRYKIIEKKQPVAFWCNPISGHNTLYWYLQNLGQGPELLIRYENEEAVDDSQLPKDRFSAERLKGVDSTLKIQPAELGDSAVYLCASSSIGWDTEAFFGQGTRLTVV.

The rearrangement uses TRBV5-4 and TRBJ2-1; TRBD2 matches 7 bases. V dropped 6 bases and J dropped 6; count of bases not matched to a gene: 12. Germline CDR1 and CDR2: SGHNT and YYREEE (reference sequence). The length of the CDR3 is 15 residues. The CDR3 bases are TGTGCCAGCACCTCCCTGGCGGGGGAACGCAATGAGCAGTTCTTC. It yields the protein CASTSLAGERNEQFF.

V and J are TRBV30 and TRBJ1-2, with a possible D match to TRBD1 (5 bases). The germline V gene encodes CDR1 GTSNPN and CDR2 SVGIG (reference sequence). Trimming took 3 bases from V and 8 from J, leaving 22 bases between them. The CDR3 runs 15 residues. The CDR3 spells CAWSAPLIPGHGYTF. The CDR3 DNA sequence: TGTGCCTGGAGCGCCCCGTTAATTCCAGGGCACGGCTACACCTTC.

This chain joins TRBV2 and TRBJ1-1; maybe TRBD1 (6 bases). Germline V gene sequence: CDR1 SNHLY, CDR2 FYNNEI. Between the trimmed V and J ends, which lost 6 bases and 3 bases, there was a span of 14 bases. This CDR3 spans 14 amino acids. CDR3 coding DNA: TGTGCCAGCAGAGCACAGGGATCCGACACTGAAGCTTTCTTT. As protein: CASRAQGSDTEAFF.

V is TRBV11-1 and J is TRBJ2-2; D is undetermined. From germline, CDR1 is SGHAT and CDR2 FQDESV (reference sequence). The CDR3 length is 13 residues. With 0 bases removed from V and 5 bases from J, the gap between germline ends came to 4 bases. The CDR3: CASSLATTGELFF. The CDR3 DNA is TGTGCCAGCAGCTTAGCTACTACCGGGGAGCTGTTTTTT.

The chain uses TRBV13 and TRBJ2-2, with D maybe TRBD2 (5 bases). This CDR3 has 16 amino acids. The V end lost 3 bases, the J end lost 0 bases, and 11 bases lay between the germline ends. Germline V CDR1 and CDR2: PRHDT, FYEKMQ (reference sequence). Here the CDR3 DNA reads TGTGCCAGCAGCTTGCAAGCGGCCCCGAACACCGGGGAGCTGTTTTTT. It codes for CASSLQAAPNTGELFF. The full variable domain, completed using reference TRBV13 and TRBJ2-2, is AAGVIQSPRHLIKEKRETATLKCYPIPRHDTVYWYQQGPGQDPQFLISFYEKMQSDKGSIPDRFSAQQFSDYHSELNMSSLELGDSALYFCASSLQAAPNTGELFFGEGSRLTVL.

This clone was counted a single time. The chain combines TRBV10-3 with TRBJ2-1, with 10 bases matching TRBD2. Losses at the gene ends were 4 bases for V and 6 bases for J; bases not matched to a gene: 6. The CDR3 has 15 residues. The germline V gene encodes CDR1 ENHRY and CDR2 SYGVKD. CDR3 in amino acids: CAISVPSGSSNEQFF. CDR3 in DNA: TGTGCCATCAGTGTCCCTAGCGGGAGCAGCAATGAGCAGTTCTTC.

This chain links TRBV4-2 with TRBJ2-2; 8 positions agree with TRBD2. J was trimmed by 3 bases and V by 1 base; bases with no gene match: 1. Germline CDR1 LGHNA, CDR2 YNFKEQ. The CDR3 has 15 residues. The chain's CDR3 is CASSQAAGDTGELFF. Written as DNA, the CDR3 is TGTGCCAGCAGCCAAGCAGCGGGAGACACCGGGGAGCTGTTTTTT.

This chain joins TRBV6-1 and TRBJ2-2; D possibly corresponds to TRBD1 (7 bases). Germline lookup yields CDR1 MNHNS and CDR2 SASEGT. The CDR3 is 14 amino acids. V lost 6 bases, J lost 4 bases, and 12 bases lay in between. This CDR3 is CASREGATTGELFF. DNA of the CDR3: TGTGCCAGCAGGGAGGGGGCGACCACCGGGGAGCTGTTTTTT.

This clone occurred once. This chain uses TRBV19 with TRBJ2-1; 7 bases match TRBD2. This CDR3 region has 14 residues. From germline, CDR1 is LNHDA and CDR2 SQIVND (reference sequence). J gave up 2 bases and V 9 bases, and 7 bases lay outside the gene matches. CDR3 protein: CASTLANTYNEQFF. The CDR3 bases are TGTGCCAGCACACTAGCGAATACCTACAATGAGCAGTTCTTC.

The chain uses TRBV13 and TRBJ2-7; 9 positions agree with TRBD2. CDR1 PRHDT and CDR2 FYEKMQ come from the germline V gene (reference sequence). The V and J ends lost 5 bases and 1 base, in that order; junction bases with no gene match: 3. This CDR3 region has 14 residues. For the CDR3, the DNA is TGTGCCAGCAGCCCCGGACTAGCGTCCTACGAGCAGTACGTC. Translated: CASSPGLASYEQYV.

V gene TRBV4-1 combines with J gene TRBJ2-7; 7 nucleotides align to TRBD1. V gave up 3 bases and J gave up 4 bases; unmatched junction bases: 9. This CDR3 comprises 15 residues. Germline loops: CDR1 MGHRA, CDR2 YSYEKL. CDR3 loop: CASSQGPGTEYEQYV. The DNA of the CDR3 is TGCGCCAGCAGCCAGGGCCCCGGGACAGAGTACGAGCAGTACGTC.

The chain combines TRBV29-1 with TRBJ2-1; tentatively, D is TRBD2 (5 bases). Trimming took 4 bases from V and 3 from J, leaving 10 bases between them. The CDR3 runs 13 residues. Germline CDR1 is SQVTM and CDR2 is ANQGSEA. DNA of the CDR3: TGCAGCGTTGGAGGGAGATACTACAATGAGCAGTTCTTC. Its protein product is CSVGGRYYNEQFF.

The chain links TRBV6-1 to TRBJ2-3; no clear D gene. This CDR3 comprises 14 residues. Germline V lookup: CDR1 MNHNS, CDR2 SASEGT. Deletions cut 4 bases from V and 2 bases from J, with 10 bases between. This chain's CDR3 is CASSVSEDTDTQYF. The CDR3, as DNA: TGTGCCAGCAGTGTATCAGAAGACACAGATACGCAGTATTTT.

The rearrangement links TRBV2 to TRBJ2-7; a weak D match, TRBD1 (5 bases). Germline CDR1 is SNHLY and CDR2 is FYNNEI. This CDR3 is 13 amino acids long. V was shortened by 8 bases and J by 0 bases, with 11 bases between the two germline ends. The CDR3 DNA reads TGTGCCAGCGGACAATTGCTCTCCTACGAGCAGTACTTC. It specifies CASGQLLSYEQYF. Full variable domain (outside the CDR3, taken from reference TRBV2 and TRBJ2-7): EPEVTQTPSHQVTQMGQEVILRCVPISNHLYFYWYRQILGQKVEFLVSFYNNEISEKSEIFDDQFSVERPDGSNFTLKIRSTKLEDSAMYFCASGQLLSYEQYFGPGTRLTVT.

This rearrangement joins TRBV4-2 to TRBJ2-1, with TRBD1 matching over 7 bases. The germline V gene encodes CDR1 LGHNA and CDR2 YNFKEQ. The CDR3 extends over 15 amino acids. The trim removed 0 bases at V and 4 bases at J, leaving 3 bases unmatched. The CDR3: CASSQDWDSYNEQFF. The CDR3 DNA sequence: TGTGCCAGCAGCCAAGATTGGGACAGTTACAATGAGCAGTTCTTC.